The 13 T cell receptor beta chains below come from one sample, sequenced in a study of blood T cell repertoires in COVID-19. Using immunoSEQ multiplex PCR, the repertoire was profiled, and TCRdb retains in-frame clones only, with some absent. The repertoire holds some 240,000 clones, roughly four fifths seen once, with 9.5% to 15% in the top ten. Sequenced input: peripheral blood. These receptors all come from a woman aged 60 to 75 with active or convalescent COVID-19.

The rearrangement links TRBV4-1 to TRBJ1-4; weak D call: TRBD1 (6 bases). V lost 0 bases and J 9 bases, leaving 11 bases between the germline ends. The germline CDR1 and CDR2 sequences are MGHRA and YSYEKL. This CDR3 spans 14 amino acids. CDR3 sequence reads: CASSQDRGGQKLFF. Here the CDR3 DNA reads TGCGCCAGCAGCCAAGATCGGGGGGGCCAAAAACTGTTTTTT.

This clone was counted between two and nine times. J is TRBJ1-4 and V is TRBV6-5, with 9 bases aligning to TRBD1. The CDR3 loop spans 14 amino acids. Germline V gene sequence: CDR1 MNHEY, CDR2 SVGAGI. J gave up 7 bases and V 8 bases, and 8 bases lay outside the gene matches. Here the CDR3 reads CASDITGGGEKLFF. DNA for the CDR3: TGTGCCAGCGATATCACAGGGGGCGGTGAAAAACTGTTTTTT.

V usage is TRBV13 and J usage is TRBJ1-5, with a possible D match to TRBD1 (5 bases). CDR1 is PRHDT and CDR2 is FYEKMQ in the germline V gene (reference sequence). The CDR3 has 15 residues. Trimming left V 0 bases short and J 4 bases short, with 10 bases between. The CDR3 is CASSLGGGTNQPQHF. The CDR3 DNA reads TGTGCCAGCAGCTTAGGGGGGGGAACTAATCAGCCCCAGCATTTT.

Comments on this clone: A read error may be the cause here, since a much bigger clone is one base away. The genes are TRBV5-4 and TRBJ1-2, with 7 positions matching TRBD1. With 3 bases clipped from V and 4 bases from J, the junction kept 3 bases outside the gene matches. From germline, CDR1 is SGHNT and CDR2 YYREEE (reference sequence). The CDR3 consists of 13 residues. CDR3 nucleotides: TGTGCCAGCAGCTCACAGGGGATCTATGGCTACACCTTC. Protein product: CASSSQGIYGYTF.

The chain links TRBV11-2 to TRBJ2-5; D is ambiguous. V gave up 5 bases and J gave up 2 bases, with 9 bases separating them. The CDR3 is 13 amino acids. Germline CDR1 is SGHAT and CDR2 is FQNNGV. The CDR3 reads CASSRLSQETQYF. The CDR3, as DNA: TGTGCCAGCAGCCGCCTGAGTCAAGAGACCCAGTACTTC. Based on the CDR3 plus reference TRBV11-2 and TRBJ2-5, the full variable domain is EAGVAQSPRYKIIEKRQSVAFWCNPISGHATLYWYQQILGQGPKLLIQFQNNGVVDDSQLPKDRFSAERLKGVDSTLKIQPAKLEDSAVYLCASSRLSQETQYFGPGTRLLVL.

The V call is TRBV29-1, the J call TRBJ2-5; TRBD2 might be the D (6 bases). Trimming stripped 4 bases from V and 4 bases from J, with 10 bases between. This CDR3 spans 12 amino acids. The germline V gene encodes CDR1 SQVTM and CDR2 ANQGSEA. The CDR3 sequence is CSVVRGGETQYF. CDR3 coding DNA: TGCAGCGTTGTCCGGGGAGGAGAGACCCAGTACTTC.

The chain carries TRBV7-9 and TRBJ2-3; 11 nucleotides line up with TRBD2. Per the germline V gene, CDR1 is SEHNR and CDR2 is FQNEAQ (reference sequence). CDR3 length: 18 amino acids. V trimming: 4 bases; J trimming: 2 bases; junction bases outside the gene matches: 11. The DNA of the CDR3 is TGTGCCAGCAGCTCTCTAGCGGGGGGCCCTCTAATCACAGATACGCAGTATTTT. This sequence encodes CASSSLAGGPLITDTQYF.

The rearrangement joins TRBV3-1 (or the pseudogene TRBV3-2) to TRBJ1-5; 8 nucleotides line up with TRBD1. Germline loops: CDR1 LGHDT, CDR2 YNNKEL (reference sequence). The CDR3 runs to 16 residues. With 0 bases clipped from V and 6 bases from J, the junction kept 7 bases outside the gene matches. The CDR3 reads CASSQDPAGGGQPQHF. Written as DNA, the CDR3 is TGTGCCAGCAGCCAAGATCCCGCAGGGGGCGGTCAGCCCCAGCATTTT.

The CDR3 loop reads CASSWTSGGYYEQYF. Written as DNA, the CDR3 is TGCGCCAGCAGCTGGACTAGCGGGGGCTACTACGAGCAGTACTTC. The chain employs TRBV5-1 and TRBJ2-7; 13 bases map to TRBD2. V shed 3 bases, J shed 3 bases, and the junction held 3 bases outside the gene matches. This CDR3 has 15 residues. Germline V gene sequence: CDR1 SGHRS, CDR2 YFSETQ.

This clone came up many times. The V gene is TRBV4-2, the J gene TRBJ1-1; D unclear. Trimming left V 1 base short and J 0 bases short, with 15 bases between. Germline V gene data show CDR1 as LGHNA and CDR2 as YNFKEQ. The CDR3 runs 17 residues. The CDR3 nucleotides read TGTGCCAGCAGCCAAGGAGTCGCCGGCGGGTTGAACACTGAAGCTTTCTTT. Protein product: CASSQGVAGGLNTEAFF.

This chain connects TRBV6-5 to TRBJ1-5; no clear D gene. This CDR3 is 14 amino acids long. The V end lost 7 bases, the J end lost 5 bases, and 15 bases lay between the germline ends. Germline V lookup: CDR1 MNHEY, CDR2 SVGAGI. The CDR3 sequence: CASTTGRFYQPQHF. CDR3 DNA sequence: TGTGCCAGCACCACCGGCAGGTTCTATCAGCCCCAGCATTTT.

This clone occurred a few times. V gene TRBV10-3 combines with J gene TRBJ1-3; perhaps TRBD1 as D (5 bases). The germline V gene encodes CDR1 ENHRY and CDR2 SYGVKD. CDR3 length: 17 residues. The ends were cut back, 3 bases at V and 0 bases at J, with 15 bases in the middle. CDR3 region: CAISDGGRPPSGNTIYF. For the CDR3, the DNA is TGTGCCATCAGTGACGGGGGACGCCCTCCCTCTGGAAACACCATATATTTT.

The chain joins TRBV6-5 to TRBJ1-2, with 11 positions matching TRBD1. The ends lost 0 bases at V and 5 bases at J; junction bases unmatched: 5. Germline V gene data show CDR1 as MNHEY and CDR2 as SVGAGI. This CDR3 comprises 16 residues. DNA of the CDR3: TGTGCCAGCAGTTACTCCGGGACAGGGGGATATTATGGCTACACCTTC. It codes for CASSYSGTGGYYGYTF.